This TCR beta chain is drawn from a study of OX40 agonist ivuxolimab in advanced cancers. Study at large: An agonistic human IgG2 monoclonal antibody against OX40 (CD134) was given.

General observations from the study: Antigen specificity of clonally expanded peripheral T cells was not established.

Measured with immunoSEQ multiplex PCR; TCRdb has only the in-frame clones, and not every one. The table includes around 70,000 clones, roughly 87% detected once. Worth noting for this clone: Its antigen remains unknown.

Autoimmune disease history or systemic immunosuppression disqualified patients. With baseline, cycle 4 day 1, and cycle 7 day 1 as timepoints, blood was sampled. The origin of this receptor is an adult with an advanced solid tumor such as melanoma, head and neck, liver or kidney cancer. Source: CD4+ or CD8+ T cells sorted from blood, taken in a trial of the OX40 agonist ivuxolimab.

The CDR3 region has the DNA TGTGCCAGCAGCTTGGCAGGGGGGTTTGGCTACGAGCAGTACTTC. This translates into CASSLAGGFGYEQYF. The J gene is TRBJ2-7, the V gene TRBV5-6, with D possibly matching TRBD1 (7 bases). The CDR3 is 15 amino acids. V lost 0 bases and J lost 3, with 13 bases in between. CDR1 and CDR2 from the germline V gene are SGHDT and YYEEEE.